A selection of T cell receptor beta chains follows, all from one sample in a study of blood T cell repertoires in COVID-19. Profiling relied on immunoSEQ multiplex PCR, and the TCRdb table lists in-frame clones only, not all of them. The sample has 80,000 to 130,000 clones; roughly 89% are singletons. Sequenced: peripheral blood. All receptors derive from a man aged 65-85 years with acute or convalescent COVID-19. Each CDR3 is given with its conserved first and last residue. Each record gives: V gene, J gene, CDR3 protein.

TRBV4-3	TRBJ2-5	CASSQATIAGGPAETQYF
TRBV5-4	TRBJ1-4	CASSLGNGPNEKLFF
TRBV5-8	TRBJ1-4	CASSSKLAGFNEKLFF